The clone carrying this T cell receptor (beta chain) was seen only once. Its target is not known. These data are taken from a study of vaccination effects on CD4 cells after COVID-19. Study-level background: The vaccine given was either BNT162b2 or mRNA-1273, in two doses. Sampling of a couple of convalescent patients took place 16 days and one week prior to vaccination. Findings and limits, study-wide: Clones that were induced by infection or by vaccine showed marked contraction late after vaccination.

Germline V gene lookup returns CDR1 MNHEY and CDR2 SVGAGI. V dropped 7 bases and J dropped 9; count of bases not matched to a gene: 16. This CDR3 is 15 amino acids long. Antigen-specific CD4+ T cell clonotypes were called by their expansion after viral peptide-pool culture in ViraFEST. Researchers isolated CD4+ T cells once approximately eleven days of culture had elapsed. According to PCR results, the person was infected with SARS-CoV-2 between March and December 2020. Each well held approximately 2.2 million PBMC cultured with 7.5 to 10 ug/ml peptides and around 10 IU/ml IL-2. Using immunoSEQ multiplex PCR, the repertoire was profiled, and TCRdb retains in-frame clones only, with some absent. The sample contains around 53,000 clones, around 82% of which appear only once.

The input for sequencing was CD4+ T cells from PBMCs cultured with HIV peptides, taken before COVID-19 vaccination. The sample's subset: HIV-1 Nef peptide pool negative control/reference culture. This TCR came from a human donor who had a prior SARS-CoV-2 infection. The genes are TRBV6-5 and TRBJ1-2; 8 positions match TRBD1. The CDR3 here is CASTNERTGQTRYTF. The CDR3 DNA sequence: TGTGCCAGCACGAACGAGAGGACAGGGCAAACGCGCTACACCTTC.